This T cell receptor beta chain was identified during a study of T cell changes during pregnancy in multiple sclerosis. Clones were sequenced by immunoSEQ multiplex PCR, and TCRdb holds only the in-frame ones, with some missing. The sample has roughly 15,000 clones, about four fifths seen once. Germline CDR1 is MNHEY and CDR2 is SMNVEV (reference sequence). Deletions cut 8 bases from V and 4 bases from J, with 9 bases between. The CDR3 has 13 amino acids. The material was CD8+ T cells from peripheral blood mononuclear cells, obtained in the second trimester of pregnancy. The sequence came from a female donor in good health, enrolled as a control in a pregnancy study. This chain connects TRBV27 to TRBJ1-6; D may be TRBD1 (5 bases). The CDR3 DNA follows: TGTGCCAGCTTGGGGACTTATAATTCACCCCTCCACTTT. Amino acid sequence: CASLGTYNSPLHF.